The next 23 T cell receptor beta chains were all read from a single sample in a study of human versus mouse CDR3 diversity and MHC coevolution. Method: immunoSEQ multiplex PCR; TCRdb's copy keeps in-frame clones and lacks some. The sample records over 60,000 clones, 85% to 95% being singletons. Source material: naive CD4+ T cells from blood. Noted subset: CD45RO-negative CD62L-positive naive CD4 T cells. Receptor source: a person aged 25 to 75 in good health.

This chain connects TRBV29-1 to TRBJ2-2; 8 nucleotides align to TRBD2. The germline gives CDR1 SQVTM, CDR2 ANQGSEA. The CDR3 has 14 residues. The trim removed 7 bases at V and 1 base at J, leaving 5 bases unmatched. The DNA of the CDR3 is TGCAGCGCCCGGGGACTAGAGAACACCGGGGAGCTGTTTTTT. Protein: CSARGLENTGELFF.

The CDR3 DNA is TGTGCCAGCAGCCCAGAATCCCTGATGAACACTGAAGCTTTCTTT. Encoded protein: CASSPESLMNTEAFF. The chain carries TRBV27 and TRBJ1-1; D remains ambiguous. V was cut by 6 bases and J by 0 bases, with 14 bases left in between. CDR3 length equals 15 residues. CDR1 MNHEY and CDR2 SMNVEV come from the germline V gene (reference sequence).

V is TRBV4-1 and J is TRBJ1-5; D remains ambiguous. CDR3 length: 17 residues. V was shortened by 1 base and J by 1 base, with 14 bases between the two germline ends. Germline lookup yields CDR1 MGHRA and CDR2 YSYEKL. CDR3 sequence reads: CASSQVGASTSNQPQHF. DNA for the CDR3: TGCGCCAGCAGCCAAGTGGGAGCTTCTACAAGCAATCAGCCCCAGCATTTT.

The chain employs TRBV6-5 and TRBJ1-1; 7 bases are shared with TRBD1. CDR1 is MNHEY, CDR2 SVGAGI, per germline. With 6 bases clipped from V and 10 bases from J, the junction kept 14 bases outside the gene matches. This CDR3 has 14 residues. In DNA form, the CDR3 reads TGTGCCAGCAGGCGGGACAGAATGGTTGGTGGAGCTTTCTTT. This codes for CASRRDRMVGGAFF.

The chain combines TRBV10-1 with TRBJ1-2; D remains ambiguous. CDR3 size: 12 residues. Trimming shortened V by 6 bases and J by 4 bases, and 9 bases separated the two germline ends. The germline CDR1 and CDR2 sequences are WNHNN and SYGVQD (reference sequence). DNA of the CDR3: TGCGCCAGCAGCCCCGGACTCTATGGCTACACCTTC. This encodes CASSPGLYGYTF.

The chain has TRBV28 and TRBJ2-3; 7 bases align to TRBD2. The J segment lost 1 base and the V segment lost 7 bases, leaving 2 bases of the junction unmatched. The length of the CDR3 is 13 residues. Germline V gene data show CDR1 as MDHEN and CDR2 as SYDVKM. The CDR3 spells CASTRGGTDTQYF. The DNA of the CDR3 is TGTGCCAGCACCCGGGGGGGCACAGATACGCAGTATTTT.

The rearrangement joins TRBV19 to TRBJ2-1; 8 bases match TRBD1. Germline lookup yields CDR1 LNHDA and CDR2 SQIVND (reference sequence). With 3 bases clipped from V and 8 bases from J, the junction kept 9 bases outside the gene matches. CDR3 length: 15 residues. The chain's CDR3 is CASSIGQGAFDEQFF. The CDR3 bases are TGTGCCAGTAGTATCGGCCAGGGGGCTTTCGATGAGCAGTTCTTC.

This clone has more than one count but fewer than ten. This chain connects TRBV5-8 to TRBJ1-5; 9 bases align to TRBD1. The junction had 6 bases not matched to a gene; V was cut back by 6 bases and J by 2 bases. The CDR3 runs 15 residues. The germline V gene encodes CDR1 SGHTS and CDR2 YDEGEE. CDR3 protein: CASTWTGEGNQPQHF. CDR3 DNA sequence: TGTGCCAGCACCTGGACAGGGGAAGGCAATCAGCCCCAGCATTTT.

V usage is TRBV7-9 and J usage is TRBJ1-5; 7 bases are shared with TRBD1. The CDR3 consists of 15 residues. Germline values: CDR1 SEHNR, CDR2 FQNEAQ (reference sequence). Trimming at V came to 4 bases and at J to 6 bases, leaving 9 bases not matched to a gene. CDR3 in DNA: TGTGCCAGCAGCTCCGCAGACAGGGCTGCTCAGCCCCAGCATTTT. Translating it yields CASSSADRAAQPQHF.

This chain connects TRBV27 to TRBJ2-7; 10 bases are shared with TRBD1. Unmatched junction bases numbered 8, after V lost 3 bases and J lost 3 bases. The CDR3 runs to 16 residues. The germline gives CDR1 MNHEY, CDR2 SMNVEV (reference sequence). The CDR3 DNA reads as TGTGCCAGCAGTTTTTCCGGGACAGGGGCATTCTACGAGCAGTACTTC. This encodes CASSFSGTGAFYEQYF.

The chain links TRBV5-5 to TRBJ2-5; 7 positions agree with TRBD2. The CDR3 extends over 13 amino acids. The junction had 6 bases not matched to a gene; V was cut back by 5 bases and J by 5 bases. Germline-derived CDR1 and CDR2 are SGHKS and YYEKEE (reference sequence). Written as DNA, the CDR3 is TGTGCCAGCAGTGGGAGGGCCTATGAGACCCAGTACTTC. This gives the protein CASSGRAYETQYF. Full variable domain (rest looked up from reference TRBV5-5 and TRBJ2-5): DAGVTQSPTHLIKTRGQQVTLRCSPISGHKSVSWYQQVLGQGPQFIFQYYEKEERGRGNFPDRFSARQFPNYSSELNVNALLLGDSALYLCASSGRAYETQYFGPGTRLLVL.

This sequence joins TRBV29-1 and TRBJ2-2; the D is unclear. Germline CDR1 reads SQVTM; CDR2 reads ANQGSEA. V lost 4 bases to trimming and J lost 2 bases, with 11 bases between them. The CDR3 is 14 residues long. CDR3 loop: CSVGAALNTGELFF. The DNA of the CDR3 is TGCAGCGTTGGGGCAGCTCTTAACACCGGGGAGCTGTTTTTT.

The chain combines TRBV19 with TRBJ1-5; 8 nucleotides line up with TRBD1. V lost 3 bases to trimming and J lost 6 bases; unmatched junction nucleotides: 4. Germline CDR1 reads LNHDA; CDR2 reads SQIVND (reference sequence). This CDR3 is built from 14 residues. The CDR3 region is CASSIDRGTQPQHF. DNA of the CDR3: TGTGCCAGTAGTATCGACAGGGGCACTCAGCCCCAGCATTTT.

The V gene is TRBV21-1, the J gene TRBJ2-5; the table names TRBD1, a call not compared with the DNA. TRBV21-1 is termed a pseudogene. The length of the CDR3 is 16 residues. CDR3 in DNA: TGTGCCAGCAGCCCCGCCCCGGGACAGAGCAAAGAGACCCAGTACTTC. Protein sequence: CASSPAPGQSKETQYF.

CDR3 in DNA: TGTGCCAGCAGTGAACAGACAGGGAGCACTGAAGCTTTCTTT. Residues: CASSEQTGSTEAFF. The chain joins TRBV6-1 to TRBJ1-1; 7 positions agree with TRBD1. Germline CDR1 and CDR2: MNHNS and SASEGT. Trimming at V came to 2 bases and at J to 4 bases, leaving 4 bases not matched to a gene. The CDR3 totals 14 residues.

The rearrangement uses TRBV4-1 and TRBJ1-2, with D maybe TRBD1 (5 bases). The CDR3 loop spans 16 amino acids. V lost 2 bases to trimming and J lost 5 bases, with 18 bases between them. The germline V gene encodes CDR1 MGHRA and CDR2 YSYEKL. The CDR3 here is CASSQPMTDGRYGYTF. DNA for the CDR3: TGCGCCAGCAGCCAACCAATGACAGATGGGAGGTATGGCTACACCTTC.

This CDR3 reads CASSQPDRVVYGYTF. For the CDR3, the DNA is TGCGCCAGCAGCCAACCCGACAGGGTAGTGTATGGCTACACCTTC. The chain combines TRBV4-1 with TRBJ1-2; TRBD1 matches at 7 bases. This CDR3 is built from 15 residues. Unmatched junction bases numbered 8, after V lost 2 bases and J lost 5 bases. The germline V gene encodes CDR1 MGHRA and CDR2 YSYEKL.

CDR3 coding DNA: TGTGCCACCAGCAGCCATCGGTGGGGGGACGCTCTCCACGAGCAGTACTTC. Residues: CATSSHRWGDALHEQYF. The chain joins TRBV15 to TRBJ2-7; D may be TRBD2 (6 bases). This CDR3 spans 17 amino acids. Looked up from germline, CDR1 is LNHNV and CDR2 is YYDKDF (reference sequence). V gave up 3 bases and J gave up 5 bases, with 23 bases separating them. Full variable domain (outside the CDR3, taken from reference TRBV15 and TRBJ2-7): DAMVIQNPRYQVTQFGKPVTLSCSQTLNHNVMYWYQQKSSQAPKLLFHYYDKDFNNEADTPDNFQSRRPNTSFCFLDIRSPGLGDTAMYLCATSSHRWGDALHEQYFGPGTRLTVT.

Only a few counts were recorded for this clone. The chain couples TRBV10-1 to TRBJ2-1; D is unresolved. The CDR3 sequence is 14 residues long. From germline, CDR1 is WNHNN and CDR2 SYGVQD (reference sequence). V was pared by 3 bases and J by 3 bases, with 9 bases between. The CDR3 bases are TGCGCCAGCAGTGACCGACTGGGCTACAATGAGCAGTTCTTC. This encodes CASSDRLGYNEQFF.

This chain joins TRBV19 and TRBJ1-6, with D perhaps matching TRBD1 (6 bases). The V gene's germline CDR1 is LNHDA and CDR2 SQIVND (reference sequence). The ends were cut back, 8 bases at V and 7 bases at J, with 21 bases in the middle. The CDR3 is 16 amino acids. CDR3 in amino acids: CASRRGGLWGNSPLHF. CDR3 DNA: TGTGCCAGTCGTCGCGGGGGCCTTTGGGGGAATTCACCCCTCCACTTT.

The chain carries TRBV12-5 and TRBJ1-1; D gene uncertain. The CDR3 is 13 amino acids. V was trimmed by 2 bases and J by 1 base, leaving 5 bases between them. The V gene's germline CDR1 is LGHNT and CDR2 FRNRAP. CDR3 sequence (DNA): TGTGCTAGTGGTTTGTTGGCGAACACTGAAGCTTTCTTT. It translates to CASGLLANTEAFF.

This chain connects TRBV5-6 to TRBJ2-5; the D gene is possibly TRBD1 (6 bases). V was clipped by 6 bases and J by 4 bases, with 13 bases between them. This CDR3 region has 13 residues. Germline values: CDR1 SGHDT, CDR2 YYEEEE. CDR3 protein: CASTLQGRETQYF. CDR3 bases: TGTGCCAGCACGCTACAGGGTAGAGAGACCCAGTACTTC.

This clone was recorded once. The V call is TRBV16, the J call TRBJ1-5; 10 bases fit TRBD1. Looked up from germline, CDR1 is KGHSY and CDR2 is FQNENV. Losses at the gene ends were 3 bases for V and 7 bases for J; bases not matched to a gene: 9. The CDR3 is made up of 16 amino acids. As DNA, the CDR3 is TGTGCCAGCAGCCACCTACCGGGACAGGGGAACCAGCCCCAGCATTTT. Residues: CASSHLPGQGNQPQHF.